Shown below are 31 T cell receptor beta chains from a single sample sequenced in a study of beta chain features in type 1 diabetes. Sequenced material consisted of expressed TCRB transcripts (all of the isolated RNA was reverse transcribed). The assay was immunoSEQ multiplex PCR, and TCRdb's table has in-frame clones only and misses some. The sample comprises roughly 350,000 clones, approximately 11% of which are singletons, and 0.015% to 0.02% rests with the top ten. Source material: naive CD4+ T cells from blood. These receptors came from a woman in her 30s in good health.

This clone was counted between two and nine times. The rearrangement joins TRBV4-2 to TRBJ1-1; perhaps TRBD1 as D (6 bases). The V end lost 4 bases, the J end lost 6 bases, and 24 bases lay between the germline ends. The CDR3 is 17 residues long. Germline V gene sequence: CDR1 LGHNA, CDR2 YNFKEQ. Here the CDR3 reads CASSPTTVGTSGAEAFF. CDR3 coding DNA: TGTGCCAGCAGCCCAACGACCGTAGGGACAAGTGGGGCTGAAGCTTTCTTT.

V usage is TRBV5-1 and J usage is TRBJ1-4; D is uncertain. The CDR3 consists of 15 residues. Germline V gene sequence: CDR1 SGHRS, CDR2 YFSETQ. Trimming removed 0 bases at V and 0 bases at J, with 6 bases between. The CDR3 DNA reads as TGCGCCAGCAGCTTGGTAGCAGCAACTAATGAAAAACTGTTTTTT. Protein: CASSLVAATNEKLFF.

The chain couples TRBV18 to TRBJ1-1; D might be TRBD1 (5 bases). Germline CDR1 and CDR2: KGHSH and LQKENI. V lost 6 bases and J lost 7, with 12 bases in between. The CDR3 has 12 amino acids. This chain's CDR3 is CASSGGGSEAFF. The CDR3 region has the DNA TGTGCCAGCTCCGGGGGAGGGAGTGAAGCTTTCTTT.

The chain has TRBV5-1 and TRBJ2-5, with 9 nucleotides matching TRBD1. Looked up from germline, CDR1 is SGHRS and CDR2 is YFSETQ. CDR3 length: 14 amino acids. The J segment lost 5 bases and the V segment lost 4 bases, leaving 6 bases of the junction unmatched. The CDR3 here is CASSEEQGAETQYF. As DNA, the CDR3 is TGCGCCAGCAGCGAAGAACAGGGGGCGGAGACCCAGTACTTC.

The V gene is TRBV28, the J gene TRBJ2-5; 9 positions match TRBD1. This CDR3 has 15 amino acids. V lost 3 bases, J lost 3 bases, and 5 bases stayed unmatched. The germline CDR1 and CDR2 sequences are MDHEN and SYDVKM. CDR3: CASSFRQGVKETQYF. CDR3 bases: TGTGCCAGCAGTTTTCGACAGGGGGTTAAAGAGACCCAGTACTTC. The full variable domain, with the rest looked up from reference TRBV28 and TRBJ2-5, is DVKVTQSSRYLVKRTGEKVFLECVQDMDHENMFWYRQDPGLGLRLIYFSYDVKMKEKGDIPEGYSVSREKKERFSLILESASTNQTSMYLCASSFRQGVKETQYFGPGTRLLVL.

The chain couples TRBV4-3 to TRBJ2-1; 8 bases map to TRBD1. Germline CDR1 and CDR2: LGHNA and YSLEER. The CDR3 covers 15 residues. V was pared by 3 bases and J by 8 bases, with 9 bases of the junction left unmatched. Here the CDR3 DNA reads TGCGCCAGCAGCCAGGGAGGACAGGGTACCTATGAGCAGTTCTTC. The encoded protein is CASSQGGQGTYEQFF.

V gene TRBV28 combines with J gene TRBJ2-5; 7 bases fit TRBD1. Germline V CDR1 and CDR2: MDHEN, SYDVKM. The CDR3 covers 15 residues. The junction had 9 bases not matched to a gene; V was cut back by 3 bases and J by 5 bases. The CDR3 bases are TGTGCCAGCAGTTTGCCCAGGGGGATCTGGGAGACCCAGTACTTC. This sequence encodes CASSLPRGIWETQYF.

A few counts support this clone. V gene TRBV15 combines with J gene TRBJ2-7; the D gene is possibly TRBD1 (5 bases). Germline CDR1 and CDR2: LNHNV and YYDKDF (reference sequence). V was trimmed by 3 bases and J by 5 bases, leaving 11 bases between them. This CDR3 contains 13 residues. CDR3 protein: CATSSAGLNEQYF. CDR3 nucleotides: TGTGCCACCAGCAGTGCAGGGCTTAACGAGCAGTACTTC.

This clone has more than one count but fewer than ten. The chain combines TRBV4-3 with TRBJ2-3; 9 positions agree with TRBD2. The CDR3 contains 17 residues. Per germline, CDR1 LGHNA and CDR2 YSLEER. V was pared by 0 bases and J by 4 bases, with 8 bases of the junction left unmatched. Written as DNA, the CDR3 is TGCGCCAGCAGCCAAGATCCCCCTAGCGGGAACCCAGATACGCAGTATTTT. Translating it yields CASSQDPPSGNPDTQYF.

This clone was seen more than once but under ten times. This chain uses TRBV7-2 with TRBJ2-1; 10 positions match TRBD2. Trimming at V came to 2 bases and at J to 3 bases, leaving 1 base not matched to a gene. Germline assignment: CDR1 SGHTA and CDR2 FQGNSA. The CDR3 length is 15 residues. CDR3 coding DNA: TGTGCCAGCAGCTTACTAGCGGGAGACTACAATGAGCAGTTCTTC. As protein: CASSLLAGDYNEQFF.

The chain links TRBV6-5 to TRBJ2-7; 8 bases match TRBD2. V was clipped by 10 bases and J by 2 bases; unmatched bases: 7. The CDR3 sequence is 13 residues long. Per germline, CDR1 MNHEY and CDR2 SVGAGI. CDR3 bases: TGTGCCACTCGGGAGGGAGGGCCCTACGAGCAGTACTTC. Amino acid sequence: CATREGGPYEQYF.

V and J are TRBV30 and TRBJ1-2, with a weak D call TRBD1 (6 bases). Germline loops: CDR1 GTSNPN, CDR2 SVGIG (reference sequence). The CDR3 is 14 amino acids. V lost 0 bases and J lost 7, with 15 bases in between. CDR3 nucleotides: TGTGCCTGGAGTGTAGGGGGTCTTCTTGGTGGCTACACCTTC. Encoded protein: CAWSVGGLLGGYTF. Variable domain in full (rest from reference TRBV30 and TRBJ1-2): SQTIHQWPATLVQPVGSPLSLECTVEGTSNPNLYWYRQAAGRGLQLLFYSVGIGQISSEVPQNLSASRPQDRQFILSSKKLLLSDSGFYLCAWSVGGLLGGYTFGSGTRLTVV.

This clone has only a few counts. The CDR3 DNA reads as TGTGCCAGCAGATTAACAGGGAAGGTTCACACTGAAGCTTTCTTT. Residues: CASRLTGKVHTEAFF. This rearrangement joins TRBV7-9 to TRBJ1-1, with D perhaps TRBD1 (6 bases). CDR1 and CDR2 from the germline V gene are SEHNR and FQNEAQ (reference sequence). Trimming removed 6 bases from V and 3 bases from J, with 17 bases in between. The CDR3 runs 15 residues.

In its sample, this clone was seen a few times. The chain has TRBV30 and TRBJ1-3, with D unclear. This CDR3 has 12 residues. Trimming took off 4 bases at V and 4 bases at J, with 8 bases between the two ends. Germline V CDR1 and CDR2: GTSNPN, SVGIG (reference sequence). CDR3 sequence reads: CAWNGSGNTIYF. CDR3 nucleotides: TGTGCCTGGAACGGTTCGGGAAACACCATATATTTT.

This chain uses TRBV28 with TRBJ1-5; 7 nucleotides line up with TRBD1. V shed 2 bases and J 6 bases; nucleotides not matched to a gene: 4. Germline loops: CDR1 MDHEN, CDR2 SYDVKM. The CDR3 covers 14 residues. As DNA, the CDR3 is TGTGCCAGCAGTTTAGACAGGGTCAGTCAGCCCCAGCATTTT. Its translation: CASSLDRVSQPQHF.

The chain couples TRBV6-6 to TRBJ1-5; D is unclear. V was cut by 7 bases and J by 4 bases, with 14 bases left in between. Germline V gives CDR1 MNHNY, CDR2 SVGAGI (reference sequence). The CDR3 consists of 14 residues. The CDR3 region is CASTFTVINQPQHF. The CDR3 DNA reads as TGTGCCAGCACCTTCACAGTCATAAATCAGCCCCAGCATTTT.

This clone was seen more than once but under ten times. The rearrangement joins TRBV5-1 to TRBJ2-2; TRBD2 matches at 9 bases. J gave up 2 bases and V 1 base, and 3 bases lay outside the gene matches. This CDR3 has 16 residues. CDR1 is SGHRS and CDR2 is YFSETQ in the germline V gene. CDR3 nucleotides: TGCGCCAGCAGCTTGCAGACTAGCGGTAACACCGGGGAGCTGTTTTTT. It is translated as CASSLQTSGNTGELFF.

This clone was seen more than once but under ten times. The V call is TRBV29-1, the J call TRBJ2-2; 9 bases line up with TRBD1. The germline V gene encodes CDR1 SQVTM and CDR2 ANQGSEA. J was trimmed by 6 bases and V by 4 bases; bases with no gene match: 6. This CDR3 has 14 residues. The CDR3 nucleotides are TGCAGCGTTGCGGACAGGGGCCGATCCGGGGAGCTGTTTTTT. It yields the protein CSVADRGRSGELFF.

This clone was seen more than once but under ten times. The V and J genes are TRBV27 and TRBJ2-6; no firm D call. The V end lost 7 bases, the J end lost 0 bases, and 7 bases lay between the germline ends. CDR3 length equals 14 residues. Per the germline V gene, CDR1 is MNHEY and CDR2 is SMNVEV (reference sequence). The CDR3 reads CASTQLSGANVLTF. The DNA of the CDR3 is TGTGCCAGCACCCAACTCTCTGGGGCCAACGTCCTGACTTTC. Full variable domain (missing parts from reference TRBV27 and TRBJ2-6): EAQVTQNPRYLITVTGKKLTVTCSQNMNHEYMSWYRQDPGLGLRQIYYSMNVEVTDKGDVPEGYKVSRKEKRNFPLILESPSPNQTSLYFCASTQLSGANVLTFGAGSRLTVL.

This clone has only a few counts. This chain uses TRBV28 with TRBJ2-1, with 10 bases matching TRBD1. Germline V gene data show CDR1 as MDHEN and CDR2 as SYDVKM. V lost 5 bases and J lost 9; bases outside the gene matches: 4. This CDR3 is built from 13 residues. The CDR3 DNA reads TGTGCCAGCAGTCCGACAGGGGGCAGTGAGCAGTTCTTC. It specifies CASSPTGGSEQFF.

Points on this clone: Other DNA sequences within the sample encode an identical CDR3. The chain carries TRBV5-1 and TRBJ2-6; D gene unclear. Trimming took 4 bases from V and 4 from J, leaving 9 bases between them. Germline CDR1 reads SGHRS; CDR2 reads YFSETQ. The CDR3 runs to 14 residues. The CDR3 coding sequence is TGCGCCAGCAGCCCGGGTTCCGGGGCCAACGTCCTGACTTTC. It yields the protein CASSPGSGANVLTF.

The table lists this clone with a few counts. The chain recombines TRBV25-1 with TRBJ2-7, with D possibly being TRBD2 (6 bases). The V gene's germline CDR1 is MGHDK and CDR2 SYGVNS. With 2 bases removed from V and 6 bases from J, the gap between germline ends came to 23 bases. This CDR3 is 17 amino acids long. CDR3 sequence reads: CASSEGLIGGRKLEQYF. CDR3 coding DNA: TGTGCCAGCAGTGAAGGGCTTATCGGGGGAAGAAAACTCGAGCAGTACTTC.

V gene TRBV28 combines with J gene TRBJ2-3; possible D gene TRBD2, 5 bases. CDR1 is MDHEN and CDR2 is SYDVKM in the germline V gene. Deletions cut 7 bases from V and 0 bases from J, with 14 bases between. This CDR3 spans 15 amino acids. CDR3 DNA: TGTGCCAGCAACGAACCGGGAACTAGCACAGATACGCAGTATTTT. Amino acids: CASNEPGTSTDTQYF. Full variable domain (missing parts from reference TRBV28 and TRBJ2-3): DVKVTQSSRYLVKRTGEKVFLECVQDMDHENMFWYRQDPGLGLRLIYFSYDVKMKEKGDIPEGYSVSREKKERFSLILESASTNQTSMYLCASNEPGTSTDTQYFGPGTRLTVL.

The J gene is TRBJ2-3, the V gene TRBV28; 11 positions agree with TRBD1. The CDR3 sequence is 16 residues long. V lost 5 bases to trimming and J lost 7 bases; unmatched junction nucleotides: 11. CDR1 and CDR2 (germline): MDHEN, SYDVKM. This CDR3 is CASSGPGQGARNTQYF. The CDR3 DNA reads as TGTGCCAGCAGTGGTCCCGGACAGGGGGCCCGGAATACGCAGTATTTT. The variable domain in full, with the rest retrieved from reference TRBV28 and TRBJ2-3, is DVKVTQSSRYLVKRTGEKVFLECVQDMDHENMFWYRQDPGLGLRLIYFSYDVKMKEKGDIPEGYSVSREKKERFSLILESASTNQTSMYLCASSGPGQGARNTQYFGPGTRLTVL.

A word on this clone: This same CDR3 is encoded by further DNA sequences in the sample. The CDR3 DNA follows: TGTGCCAGCAGTTTAACGAGGGATACTGAAGCTTTCTTT. Translation: CASSLTRDTEAFF. V gene TRBV27 combines with J gene TRBJ1-1; D not resolved. V was pared by 2 bases and J by 5 bases, with 9 bases between. The V gene's germline CDR1 is MNHEY and CDR2 SMNVEV (reference sequence). The CDR3 covers 13 residues.

This clone appeared many times. The CDR3 bases are TGTGCCAGCAGCCAAAGCCGGGACAGGGGACGCGTAGAGCAGTTCTTC. This translates into CASSQSRDRGRVEQFF. V is TRBV4-2 and J is TRBJ2-1; TRBD1 matches 10 bases. Germline V gene sequence: CDR1 LGHNA, CDR2 YNFKEQ. The CDR3 contains 16 residues. The V segment lost 2 bases and the J segment 10 bases; nucleotides outside the gene matches: 11.

The genes are TRBV7-9 and TRBJ2-2; 9 bases fit TRBD2. The germline CDR1 and CDR2 sequences are SEHNR and FQNEAQ (reference sequence). The length of the CDR3 is 15 residues. V lost 3 bases to trimming and J lost 3 bases; unmatched junction nucleotides: 2. The CDR3 sequence: CASSFQREDTGELFF. Here the CDR3 DNA reads TGTGCCAGCAGCTTCCAGCGGGAGGACACCGGGGAGCTGTTTTTT.

J is TRBJ2-1 and V is TRBV30, with TRBD2 matching over 9 bases. CDR1 is GTSNPN, CDR2 SVGIG, per germline (reference sequence). V shed 5 bases and J 13 bases; nucleotides not matched to a gene: 12. This CDR3 is 13 amino acids long. The CDR3 sequence is CAWGANSGSLQFF. The CDR3 nucleotides read TGTGCCTGGGGGGCTAATAGCGGGAGCCTCCAGTTCTTC.

This clone has only a few counts. The V gene is TRBV25-1, the J gene TRBJ2-5, with a possible D match to TRBD1 (5 bases). Per germline, CDR1 MGHDK and CDR2 SYGVNS. The CDR3 length is 13 residues. Trimming removed 1 base at V and 5 bases at J, with 8 bases between. The CDR3 DNA is TGTGCCAGCAGTGAATTAGGGGCCGAGACCCAGTACTTC. Translation gives CASSELGAETQYF.

This clone was observed a handful of times. V is TRBV28 and J is TRBJ2-5; D is unresolved. Germline lookup yields CDR1 MDHEN and CDR2 SYDVKM. With 4 bases removed from V and 0 bases from J, the gap between germline ends came to 12 bases. CDR3 length: 15 residues. CDR3 in amino acids: CASSSHGSYQETQYF. CDR3 coding DNA: TGTGCCAGCAGTTCCCACGGGTCCTACCAAGAGACCCAGTACTTC.

This clone appeared a few times. This chain uses TRBV18 with TRBJ2-1; TRBD2 aligns across 14 bases. The J segment lost 10 bases and the V segment lost 1 base, leaving 6 bases of the junction unmatched. CDR1 KGHSH and CDR2 LQKENI come from the germline V gene. CDR3 length: 16 residues. The CDR3 protein is CASSPQGTSGSGEQFF. Written as DNA, the CDR3 is TGTGCCAGCTCACCACAGGGGACTAGCGGGAGCGGGGAGCAGTTCTTC.